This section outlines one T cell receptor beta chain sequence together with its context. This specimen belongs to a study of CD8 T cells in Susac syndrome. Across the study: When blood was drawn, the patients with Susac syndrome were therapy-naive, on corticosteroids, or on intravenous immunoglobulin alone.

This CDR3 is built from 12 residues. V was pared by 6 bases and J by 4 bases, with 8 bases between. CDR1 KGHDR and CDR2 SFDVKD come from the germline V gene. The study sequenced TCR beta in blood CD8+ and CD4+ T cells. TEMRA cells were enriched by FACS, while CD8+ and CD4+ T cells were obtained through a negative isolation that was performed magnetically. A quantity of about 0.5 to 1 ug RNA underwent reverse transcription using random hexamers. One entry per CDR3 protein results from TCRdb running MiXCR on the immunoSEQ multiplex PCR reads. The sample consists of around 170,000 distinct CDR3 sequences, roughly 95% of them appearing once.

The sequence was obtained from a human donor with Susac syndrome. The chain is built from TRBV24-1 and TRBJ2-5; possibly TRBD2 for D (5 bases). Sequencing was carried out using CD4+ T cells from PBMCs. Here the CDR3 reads CATSIRGETQYF. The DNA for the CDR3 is TGTGCCACCAGTATTCGGGGAGAGACCCAGTACTTC.